The entry that follows covers one TCR beta chain sequence. In the original analysis: Amplification with reference gene primers provided the estimates of nucleated cell counts. TCRdb keeps only in-frame clones here, not all; method: immunoSEQ multiplex PCR. The V and J calls and clone size were taken over from that table, and D and trimming were inferred from the DNA. The sample comprises some 200,000 clones, 80% to 85% of which are singletons, and roughly 14% rests with the top ten. This CDR3 region has 14 residues. CDR1 and CDR2 (germline): MNHEY, SVGAGI. V dropped 6 bases and J dropped 5 bases, with 17 bases sitting between them. This sample was included in a study of blood T cell repertoires in COVID-19. Study background: COVID-19 samples, acute and convalescent, were from the United States, Italy and Spain.

The origin of this receptor is a woman aged 70 to 79 with COVID-19, enrolled during active disease. Input material: peripheral blood. The rearrangement links TRBV6-5 to TRBJ2-7; tentatively, D is TRBD1 (6 bases). The CDR3 coding sequence is TGTGCCAGCAGAACCACAGGGTGGTTCAACGAGCAGTACTTC. It is translated as CASRTTGWFNEQYF.